This TCR delta chain comes out of a study of gammadelta T cells in human blood. Study findings and constraints: Microbial exposure reportedly appeared to drive polyclonal expansion of innate gamma-delta T cells right after birth.

This CDR3 contains 19 residues. Trimming removed 0 bases from V and 2 bases from J; junction bases left unmatched: 12. Germline CDR1 TSWWSYY, CDR2 QGS. TCRdb re-called the RT-PCR reads through CATT. The table shows roughly 700 delta-chain clones, with about an eighth occurring only once. This clone is judged large. Its antigen is not identified. The sample comprised non-Vgamma9Vdelta2 gamma-delta T cells from adult blood. This clonotype was obtained from a human donor. The J gene is TRDJ1, the V gene TRDV1, with 10 bases that match TRDD3. Here the CDR3 reads CALGELTHSLGDWTDKLIF. CDR3 DNA: TGTGCTCTTGGGGAACTTACCCATTCACTGGGGGATTGGACCGATAAACTCATCTTT.